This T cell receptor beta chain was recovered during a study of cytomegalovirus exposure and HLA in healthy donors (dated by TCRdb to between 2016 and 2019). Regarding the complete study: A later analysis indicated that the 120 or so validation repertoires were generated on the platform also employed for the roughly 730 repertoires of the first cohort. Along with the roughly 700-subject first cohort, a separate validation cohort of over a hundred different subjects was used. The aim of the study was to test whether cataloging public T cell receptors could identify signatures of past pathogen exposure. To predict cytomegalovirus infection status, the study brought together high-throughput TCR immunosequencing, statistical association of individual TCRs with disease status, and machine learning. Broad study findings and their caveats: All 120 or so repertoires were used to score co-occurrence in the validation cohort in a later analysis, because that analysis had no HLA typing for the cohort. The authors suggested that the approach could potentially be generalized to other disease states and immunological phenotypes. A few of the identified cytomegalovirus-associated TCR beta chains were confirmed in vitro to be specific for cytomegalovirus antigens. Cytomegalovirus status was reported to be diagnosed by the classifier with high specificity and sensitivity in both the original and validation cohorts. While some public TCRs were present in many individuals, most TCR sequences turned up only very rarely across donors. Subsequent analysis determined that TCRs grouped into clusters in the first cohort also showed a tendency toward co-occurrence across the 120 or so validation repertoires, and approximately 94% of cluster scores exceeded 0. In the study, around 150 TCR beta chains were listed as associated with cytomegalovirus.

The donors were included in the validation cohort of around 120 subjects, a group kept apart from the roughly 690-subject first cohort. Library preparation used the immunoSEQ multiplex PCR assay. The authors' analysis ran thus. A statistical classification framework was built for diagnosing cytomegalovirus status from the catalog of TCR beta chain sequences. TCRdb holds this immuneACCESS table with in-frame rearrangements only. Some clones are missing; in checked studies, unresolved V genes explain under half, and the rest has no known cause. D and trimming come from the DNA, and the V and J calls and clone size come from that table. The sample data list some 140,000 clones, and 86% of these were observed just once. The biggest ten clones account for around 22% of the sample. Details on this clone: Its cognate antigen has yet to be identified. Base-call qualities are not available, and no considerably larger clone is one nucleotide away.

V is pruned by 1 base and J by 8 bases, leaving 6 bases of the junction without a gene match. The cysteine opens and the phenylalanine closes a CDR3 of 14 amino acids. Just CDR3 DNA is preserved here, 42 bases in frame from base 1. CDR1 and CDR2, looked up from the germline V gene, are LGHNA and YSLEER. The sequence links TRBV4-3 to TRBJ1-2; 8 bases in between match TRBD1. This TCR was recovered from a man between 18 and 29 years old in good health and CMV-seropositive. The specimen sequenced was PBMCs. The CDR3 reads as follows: CASSQAGGAGGYTF. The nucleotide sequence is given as TGCGCCAGCAGCCAAGCAGGGGGCGCAGGGGGCTACACCTTC.